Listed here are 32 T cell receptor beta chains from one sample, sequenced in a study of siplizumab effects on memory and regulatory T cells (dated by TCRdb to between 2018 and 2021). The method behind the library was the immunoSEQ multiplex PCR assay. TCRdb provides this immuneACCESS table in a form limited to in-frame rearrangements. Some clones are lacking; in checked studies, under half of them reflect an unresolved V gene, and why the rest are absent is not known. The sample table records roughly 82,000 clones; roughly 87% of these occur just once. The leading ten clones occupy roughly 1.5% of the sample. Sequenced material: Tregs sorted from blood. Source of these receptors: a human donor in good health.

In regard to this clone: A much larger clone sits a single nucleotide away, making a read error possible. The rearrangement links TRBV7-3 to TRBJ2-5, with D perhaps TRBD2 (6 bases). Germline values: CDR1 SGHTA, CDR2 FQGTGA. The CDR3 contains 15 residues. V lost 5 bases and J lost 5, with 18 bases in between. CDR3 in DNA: TGTGCCAGCAGCCAGACTTTGGGGGGACGGGAGACCCAGTACTTC. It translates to CASSQTLGGRETQYF.

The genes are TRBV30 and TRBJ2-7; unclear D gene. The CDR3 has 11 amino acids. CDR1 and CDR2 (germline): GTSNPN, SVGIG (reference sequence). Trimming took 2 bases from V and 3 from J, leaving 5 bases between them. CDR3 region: CAWSNNYEQYF. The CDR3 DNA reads TGTGCCTGGAGTAATAACTACGAGCAGTACTTC.

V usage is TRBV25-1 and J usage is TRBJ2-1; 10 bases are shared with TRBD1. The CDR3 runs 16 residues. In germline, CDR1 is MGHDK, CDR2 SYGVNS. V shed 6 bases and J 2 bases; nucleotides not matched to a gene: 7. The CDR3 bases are TGTGCCAGCAGGGGGGGTGGGACAGGGGCCTACAATGAGCAGTTCTTC. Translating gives CASRGGGTGAYNEQFF.

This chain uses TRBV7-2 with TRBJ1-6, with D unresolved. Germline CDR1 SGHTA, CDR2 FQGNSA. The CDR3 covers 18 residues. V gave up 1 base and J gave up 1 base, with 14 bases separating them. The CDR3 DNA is TGTGCCAGCAGCTTAGTCTCAGGAGGTAGTTCCTATAATTCACCCCTCCACTTT. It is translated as CASSLVSGGSSYNSPLHF.

CDR3: CASSGTGGGSNSPLHF. In nucleotides, the CDR3 is TGTGCCAGCAGTGGGACAGGGGGGGGCTCAAATTCACCCCTCCACTTT. The V call is TRBV25-1, the J call TRBJ1-6; 10 bases agree with TRBD1. This CDR3 has 16 amino acids. V dropped 4 bases and J dropped 7; count of bases not matched to a gene: 7. Germline-derived CDR1 and CDR2 are MGHDK and SYGVNS.

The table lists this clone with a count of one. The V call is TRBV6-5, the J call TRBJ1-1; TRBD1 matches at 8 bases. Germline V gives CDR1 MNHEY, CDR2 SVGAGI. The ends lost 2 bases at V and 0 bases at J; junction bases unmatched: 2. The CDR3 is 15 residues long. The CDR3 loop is CASSYQGALNTEAFF. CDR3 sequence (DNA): TGTGCCAGCAGTTACCAGGGGGCTTTGAACACTGAAGCTTTCTTT.

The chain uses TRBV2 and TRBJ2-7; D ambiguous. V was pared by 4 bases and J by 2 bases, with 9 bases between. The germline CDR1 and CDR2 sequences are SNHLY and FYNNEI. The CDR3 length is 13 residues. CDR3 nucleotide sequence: TGTGCCAGCAGTGTCTCCCCGGCCTACGAGCAGTACTTC. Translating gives CASSVSPAYEQYF.

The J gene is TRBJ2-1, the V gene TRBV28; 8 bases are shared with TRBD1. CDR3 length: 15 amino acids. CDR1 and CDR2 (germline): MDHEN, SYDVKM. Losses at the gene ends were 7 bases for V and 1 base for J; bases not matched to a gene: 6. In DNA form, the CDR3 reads TGTGCCAGCAATCCAAGGACAGGGTCCTACAATGAGCAGTTCTTC. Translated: CASNPRTGSYNEQFF.

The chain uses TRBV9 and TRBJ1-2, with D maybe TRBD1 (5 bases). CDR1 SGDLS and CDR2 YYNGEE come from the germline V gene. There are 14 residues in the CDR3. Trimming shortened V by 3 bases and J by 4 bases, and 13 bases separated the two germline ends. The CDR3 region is CASSAGGWVYGYTF. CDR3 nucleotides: TGTGCCAGCAGCGCTGGGGGGTGGGTCTATGGCTACACCTTC.

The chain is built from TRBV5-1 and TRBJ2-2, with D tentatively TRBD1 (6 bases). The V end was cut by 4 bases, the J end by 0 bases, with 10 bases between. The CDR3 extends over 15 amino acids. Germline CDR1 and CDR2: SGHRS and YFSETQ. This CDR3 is CASSKGQSNTGELFF. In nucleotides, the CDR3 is TGCGCCAGCAGCAAGGGACAATCGAACACCGGGGAGCTGTTTTTT.

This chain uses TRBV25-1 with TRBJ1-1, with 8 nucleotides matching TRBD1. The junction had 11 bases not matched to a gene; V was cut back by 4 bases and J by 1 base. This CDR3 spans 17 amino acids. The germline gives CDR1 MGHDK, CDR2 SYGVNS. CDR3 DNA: TGTGCCAGCAGTGCACACACGCGGGACAGGAAGAACACTGAAGCTTTCTTT. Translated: CASSAHTRDRKNTEAFF.

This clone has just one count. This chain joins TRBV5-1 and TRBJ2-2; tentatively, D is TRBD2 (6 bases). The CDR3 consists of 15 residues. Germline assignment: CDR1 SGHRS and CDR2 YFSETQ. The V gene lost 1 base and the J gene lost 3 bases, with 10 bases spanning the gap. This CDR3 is CASSLSGGYTGELFF. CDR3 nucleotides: TGCGCCAGCAGCTTGTCAGGAGGGTACACCGGGGAGCTGTTTTTT. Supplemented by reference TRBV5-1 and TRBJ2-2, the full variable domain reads KAGVTQTPRYLIKTRGQQVTLSCSPISGHRSVSWYQQTPGQGLQFLFEYFSETQRNKGNFPGRFSGRQFSNSRSEMNVSTLELGDSALYLCASSLSGGYTGELFFGEGSRLTVL.

Here the CDR3 reads CASGRDSGNTIYF. Here the CDR3 DNA reads TGTGCCAGCGGGCGGGACTCTGGAAACACCATATATTTT. V and J are TRBV9 and TRBJ1-3; D is unclear. The CDR3 is 13 residues long. CDR1 SGDLS and CDR2 YYNGEE come from the germline V gene. The V gene lost 7 bases and the J gene lost 0 bases, with 8 bases spanning the gap.

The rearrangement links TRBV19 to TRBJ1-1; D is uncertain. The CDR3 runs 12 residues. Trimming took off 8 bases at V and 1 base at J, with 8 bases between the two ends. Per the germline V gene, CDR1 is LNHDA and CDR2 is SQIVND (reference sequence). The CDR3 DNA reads TGTGCCAGTTTCGTGGGGAACACTGAAGCTTTCTTT. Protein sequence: CASFVGNTEAFF.

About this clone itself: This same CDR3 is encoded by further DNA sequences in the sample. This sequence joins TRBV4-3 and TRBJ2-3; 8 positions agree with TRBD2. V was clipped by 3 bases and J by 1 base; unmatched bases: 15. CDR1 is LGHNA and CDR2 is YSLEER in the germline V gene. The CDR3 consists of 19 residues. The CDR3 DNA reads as TGCGCCAGCAGCCAGGATGCATGGAGGTGGCGGGGGGGCACAGATACGCAGTATTTT. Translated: CASSQDAWRWRGGTDTQYF.

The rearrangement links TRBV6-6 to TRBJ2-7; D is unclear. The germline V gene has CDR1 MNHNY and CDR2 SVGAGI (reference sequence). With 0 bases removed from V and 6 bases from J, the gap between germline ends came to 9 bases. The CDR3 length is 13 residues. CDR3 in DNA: TGTGCCAGCAGTTACTCGCCAACTCTCGAGCAGTACTTC. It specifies CASSYSPTLEQYF.

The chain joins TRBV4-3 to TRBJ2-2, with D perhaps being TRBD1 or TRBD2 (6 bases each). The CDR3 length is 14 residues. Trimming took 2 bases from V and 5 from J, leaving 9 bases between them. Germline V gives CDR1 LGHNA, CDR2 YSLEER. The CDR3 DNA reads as TGCGCCAGCAGCCAAATAGGGGGGACCGGGGAGCTGTTTTTT. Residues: CASSQIGGTGELFF.

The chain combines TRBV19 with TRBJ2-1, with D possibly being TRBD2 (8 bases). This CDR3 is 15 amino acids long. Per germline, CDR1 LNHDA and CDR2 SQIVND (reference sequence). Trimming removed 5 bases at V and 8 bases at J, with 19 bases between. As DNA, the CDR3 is TGTGCCAGTAGTGTCGGGAGGGGGCTAGTGGATGAGCAGTTCTTC. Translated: CASSVGRGLVDEQFF.

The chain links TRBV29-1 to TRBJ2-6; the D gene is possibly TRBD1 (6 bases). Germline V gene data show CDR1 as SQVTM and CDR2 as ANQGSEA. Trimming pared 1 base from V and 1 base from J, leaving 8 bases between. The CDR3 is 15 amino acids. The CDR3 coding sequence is TGCAGCGTTGAAGTGGACAGTTCTGGGGCCAACGTCCTGACTTTC. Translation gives CSVEVDSSGANVLTF.

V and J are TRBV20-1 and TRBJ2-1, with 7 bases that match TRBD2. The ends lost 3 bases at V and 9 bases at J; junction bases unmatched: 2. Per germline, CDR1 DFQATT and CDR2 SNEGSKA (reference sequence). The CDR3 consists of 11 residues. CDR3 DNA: TGCAGTGCTAGGTGGACTAGTGAGCAGTTCTTC. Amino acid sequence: CSARWTSEQFF.

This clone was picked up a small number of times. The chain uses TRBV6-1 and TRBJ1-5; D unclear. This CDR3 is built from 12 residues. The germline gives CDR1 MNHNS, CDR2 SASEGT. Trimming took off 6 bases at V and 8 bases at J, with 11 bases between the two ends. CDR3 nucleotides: TGTGCCAGCAGCCCGATGCGGGAGCCCCAGCATTTT. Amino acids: CASSPMREPQHF.

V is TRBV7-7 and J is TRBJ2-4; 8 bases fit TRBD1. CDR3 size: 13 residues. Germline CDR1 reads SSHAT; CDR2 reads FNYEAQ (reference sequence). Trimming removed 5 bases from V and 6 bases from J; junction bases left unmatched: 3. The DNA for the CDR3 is TGTGCCAGCAGCCCTCAGGGGGCAAACATTCAGTACTTC. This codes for CASSPQGANIQYF.

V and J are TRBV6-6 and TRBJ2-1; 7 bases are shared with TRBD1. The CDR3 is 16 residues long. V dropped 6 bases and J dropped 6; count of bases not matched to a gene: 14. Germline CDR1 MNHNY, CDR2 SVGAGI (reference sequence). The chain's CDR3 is CASRRFGTEESNEQFF. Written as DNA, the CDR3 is TGTGCCAGCAGACGCTTCGGGACAGAGGAAAGCAATGAGCAGTTCTTC.

For the CDR3, the DNA is TGCGCCAGCAGCCAAGATCGTGGGACAGTTTATAGCAATCAGCCCCAGCATTTT. Its protein is CASSQDRGTVYSNQPQHF. The genes are TRBV4-1 and TRBJ1-5; 7 bases align to TRBD1. The CDR3 is made up of 18 amino acids. Trimming at V came to 0 bases and at J to 0 bases, leaving 8 bases not matched to a gene. Looked up from germline, CDR1 is MGHRA and CDR2 is YSYEKL.

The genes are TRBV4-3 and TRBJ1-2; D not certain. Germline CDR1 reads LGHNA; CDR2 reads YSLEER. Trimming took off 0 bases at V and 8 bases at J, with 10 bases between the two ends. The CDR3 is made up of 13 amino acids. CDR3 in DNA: TGCGCCAGCAGCCAAGATCTTAGGTGGGGCTACACCTTC. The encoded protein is CASSQDLRWGYTF.

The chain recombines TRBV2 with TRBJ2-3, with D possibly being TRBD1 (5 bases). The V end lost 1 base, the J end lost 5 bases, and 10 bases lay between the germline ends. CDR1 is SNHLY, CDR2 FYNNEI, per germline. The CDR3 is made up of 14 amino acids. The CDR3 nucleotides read TGTGCCAGCAGTGAAGTCAGGGCAGGAGATACGCAGTATTTT. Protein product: CASSEVRAGDTQYF.

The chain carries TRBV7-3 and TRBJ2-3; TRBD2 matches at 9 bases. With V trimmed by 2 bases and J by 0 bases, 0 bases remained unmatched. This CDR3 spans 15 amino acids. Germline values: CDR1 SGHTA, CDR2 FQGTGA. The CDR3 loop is CASSLLAGSTDTQYF. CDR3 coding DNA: TGTGCCAGCAGCTTACTAGCGGGGAGCACAGATACGCAGTATTTT.

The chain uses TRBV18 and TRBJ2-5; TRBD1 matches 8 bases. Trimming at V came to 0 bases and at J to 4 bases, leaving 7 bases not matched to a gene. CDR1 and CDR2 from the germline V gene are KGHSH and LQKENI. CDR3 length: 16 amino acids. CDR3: CASSPPFPGGRETQYF. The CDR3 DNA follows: TGTGCCAGCTCACCACCGTTTCCAGGGGGCAGAGAGACCCAGTACTTC.

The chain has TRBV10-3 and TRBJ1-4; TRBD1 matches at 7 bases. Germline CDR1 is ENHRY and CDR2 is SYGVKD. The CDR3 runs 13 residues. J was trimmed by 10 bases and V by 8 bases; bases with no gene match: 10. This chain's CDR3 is CAILGQEGGKLFF. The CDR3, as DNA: TGTGCCATCTTAGGACAGGAAGGGGGAAAACTGTTTTTT.

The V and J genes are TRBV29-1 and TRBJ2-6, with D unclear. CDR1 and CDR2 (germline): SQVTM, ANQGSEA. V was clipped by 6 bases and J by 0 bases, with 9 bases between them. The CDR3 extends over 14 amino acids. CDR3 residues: CSVDGSSGANVLTF. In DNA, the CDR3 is TGCAGCGTGGACGGCAGCTCTGGGGCCAACGTCCTGACTTTC.

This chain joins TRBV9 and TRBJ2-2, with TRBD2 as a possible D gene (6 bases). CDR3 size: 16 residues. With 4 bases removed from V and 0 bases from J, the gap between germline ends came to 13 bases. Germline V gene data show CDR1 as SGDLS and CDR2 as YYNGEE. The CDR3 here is CASSPTGLSNTGELFF. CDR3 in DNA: TGTGCCAGCAGCCCTACGGGACTCTCGAACACCGGGGAGCTGTTTTTT.

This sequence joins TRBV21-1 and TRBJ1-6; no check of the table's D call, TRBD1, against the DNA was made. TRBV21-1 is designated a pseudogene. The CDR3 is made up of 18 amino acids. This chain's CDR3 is CASSLPTRRGQRNSPLHF. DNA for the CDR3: TGTGCCAGCAGTCTCCCCACACGGCGGGGACAGCGTAATTCACCCCTCCACTTT.